This is a list of T cell receptor beta chains from one sample in a study of blood T cell repertoires in COVID-19. Profiling relied on immunoSEQ multiplex PCR, and the TCRdb table lists in-frame clones only, not all of them. The table includes 110,000 to 150,000 clones, around 80% detected once. Sequenced material: peripheral blood. These receptors were taken from a man aged 55 to 70 with acute or convalescent COVID-19. CDR3s include the opening cysteine and the closing phenylalanine or tryptophan. A D gene is named only where the DNA matches it firmly. Not every row has a clone size; where given, it reads once, few, many or a size class.

size: -; D: -; J: TRBJ2-1; V: TRBV3-1/TRBV3-2; DNA: TGTGCCAGCAGCCCGGGATCCTACAATGAGCAGTTCTTC; CDR3: CASSPGSYNEQFF
size: -; D: -; J: TRBJ1-2; V: TRBV18; DNA: TGTGCCAGCTCACCGGTCGGGGACTATGGCTACACCTTC; CDR3: CASSPVGDYGYTF
size: -; D: -; J: TRBJ1-6; V: TRBV5-4; DNA: TGTGCCAGCAGAGGCGGCCCAAGCTCCTATAATTCACCCCTCCACTTT; CDR3: CASRGGPSSYNSPLHF
size: once; D: -; J: TRBJ2-3; V: TRBV24-1; DNA: TGTGCCACCAGTGGCAGAAGCACAGATACGCAGTATTTT; CDR3: CATSGRSTDTQYF
size: -; D: -; J: TRBJ2-3; V: TRBV5-1; DNA: TGCGCCAGCAGCAAAGGGGGGACTACCACAGATACGCAGTATTTT; CDR3: CASSKGGTTTDTQYF
size: -; D: -; J: TRBJ1-5; V: TRBV27; DNA: TGTGCCAGCAGTTTGCGGGGGCGCCTGGGCAATCAGCCCCAGCATTTT; CDR3: CASSLRGRLGNQPQHF
size: -; D: TRBD2; J: TRBJ2-1; V: TRBV2; DNA: TGTGCCAGCAGCCTTTACGGGACTACAAGCTCCTACAATGAGCAGTTCTTC; CDR3: CASSLYGTTSSYNEQFF
size: once; D: -; J: TRBJ2-1; V: TRBV6-1; DNA: TGTGCCAGCAGTGAAGTGCCTGGAGATGAGCAGTTCTTC; CDR3: CASSEVPGDEQFF
size: -; D: TRBD1; J: TRBJ1-1; V: TRBV18; DNA: TGTGCCAGCTCCCTCGGGACAGGGGGCACTGAAGCTTTCTTT; CDR3: CASSLGTGGTEAFF
size: -; D: TRBD1; J: TRBJ1-1; V: TRBV10-3; DNA: TGTGCGATCGGGGACAGGGGGATGGCTGAAGCTTTCTTT; CDR3: CAIGDRGMAEAFF
size: few; D: -; J: TRBJ2-1; V: TRBV7-9; DNA: TGTGCCAGCAGCTCTTCCGGGATCAGCGTTTACAATGAGCAGTTCTTC; CDR3: CASSSSGISVYNEQFF
size: -; D: TRBD1; J: TRBJ1-3; V: TRBV28; DNA: TGTGCCAGCTTCGACAGGGATAAGAGAAACACCATATATTTT; CDR3: CASFDRDKRNTIYF
size: -; D: -; J: TRBJ2-7; V: TRBV18; DNA: TGTGCCAGCTCACCACCGCCAGGTTCGAGCGAGCAGTACTTC; CDR3: CASSPPPGSSEQYF
size: -; D: TRBD1; J: TRBJ2-1; V: TRBV13; DNA: TGTGCCAGCAGCCCTCCGCGGGACAGGTCCTACAATGAGCAGTTCTTC; CDR3: CASSPPRDRSYNEQFF
size: -; D: -; J: TRBJ1-5; V: TRBV7-7; DNA: TGTGCTAGCAGCACAGGGTTAAGACAGCCCCAGCATTTT; CDR3: CASSTGLRQPQHF
size: once; D: TRBD1; J: TRBJ1-2; V: TRBV2; DNA: TGTGCCAGCAGTGATCAGGGGGCTGCCTATGGCTACACCTTC; CDR3: CASSDQGAAYGYTF
size: -; D: -; J: TRBJ1-2; V: TRBV19; DNA: TGTGCCAGTACTCCTCAGGGTTCTCCATCTAACTATGGCTACACCTTC; CDR3: CASTPQGSPSNYGYTF
size: -; D: -; J: TRBJ2-2; V: TRBV20-1; DNA: TGCAGTGCTAGTCAGGGGGGCGTAAGCACCGGGGAGCTGTTTTTT; CDR3: CSASQGGVSTGELFF
size: -; D: TRBD1; J: TRBJ1-2; V: TRBV3-1/TRBV3-2; DNA: TGTGCCAGCAGCCAAGAGGGGACAGGGTATGGCTACACCTTC; CDR3: CASSQEGTGYGYTF
size: few; D: TRBD1; J: TRBJ1-3; V: TRBV28; DNA: TGTGCCAGCAGTCTAGACAGGGGGCGGTTGGGAACCATATATTTT; CDR3: CASSLDRGRLGTIYF
size: -; D: -; J: TRBJ2-3; V: TRBV29-1; DNA: TGCAGCGAGGCAGGTCCTACTAGCACAGATACGCAGTATTTT; CDR3: CSEAGPTSTDTQYF
size: -; D: TRBD1; J: TRBJ1-2; V: TRBV28; DNA: TGTGCCAGCAGTTTAGAAGGACAGGGGGCGCGAGGCTACACCTTC; CDR3: CASSLEGQGARGYTF
size: -; D: TRBD1; J: TRBJ1-5; V: TRBV30; DNA: TGTGCCTGGTCCGCCCCAGGGGAACGAGGTAATCCAGGGGGCGCAAATCAGCCCCAGCATTTT; CDR3: CAWSAPGERGNPGGANQPQHF
size: -; D: -; J: TRBJ2-2; V: TRBV11-2; DNA: TGTGCCAGCAGCGCCCCCAGTTTATCCCAGAACACCGGGGAGCTGTTTTTT; CDR3: CASSAPSLSQNTGELFF
size: -; D: -; J: TRBJ2-7; V: TRBV4-1; DNA: TGCGCCAGCAGCTTAGCGGCCTCCTACGAGCAGTACTTC; CDR3: CASSLAASYEQYF
size: -; D: -; J: TRBJ2-2; V: TRBV7-6; DNA: TGTGCCAGCAGCTTAGCGTCTGGACAGAGGAACACCGGGGAGCTGTTTTTT; CDR3: CASSLASGQRNTGELFF
size: once; D: -; J: TRBJ2-2; V: TRBV9; DNA: TGTGCCAGCAGCGTAGTTTCGGCGCCAGGGATGGGGGAGCTGTTTTTT; CDR3: CASSVVSAPGMGELFF
size: -; D: -; J: TRBJ2-6; V: TRBV5-1; DNA: TGCGCCAGCAGCTTGGGACAGGCTAGATCTGGGGCCAACGTCCTGACTTTC; CDR3: CASSLGQARSGANVLTF
size: few; D: -; J: TRBJ2-7; V: TRBV6-1; DNA: TGTGCCAGCAGTGAGTATAACTTCCCCTACGAGCAGTACTTC; CDR3: CASSEYNFPYEQYF
size: -; D: -; J: TRBJ2-7; V: TRBV21-1; DNA: TGTGCCAGCAGCCCCGAAGGCACAGGAGACTACGAGCAGTACTTC; CDR3: CASSPEGTGDYEQYF
size: -; D: -; J: TRBJ1-2; V: TRBV29-1; DNA: TGCAGCGGGCAGGGCGCAGGGGATTCTAACTATGGCTACACCTTC; CDR3: CSGQGAGDSNYGYTF
size: few; D: -; J: TRBJ2-5; V: TRBV5-6; DNA: TGTGCCAGCAGCTTGGATACGGTCCAAGAGACCCAGTACTTC; CDR3: CASSLDTVQETQYF
size: -; D: -; J: TRBJ2-5; V: TRBV28; DNA: TGTGCCAGCAGCCCGGCTCCGGGGGAGACCCAGTACTTC; CDR3: CASSPAPGETQYF
size: -; D: -; J: TRBJ2-1; V: TRBV6-6; DNA: TGTGCCAGCAGCCGGACAGAGGAGCAGTTCTTC; CDR3: CASSRTEEQFF
size: many; D: TRBD1; J: TRBJ2-3; V: TRBV5-1; DNA: TGCGCCAGCAGCTTGGACAGGGGTGGAGATACGCAGTATTTT; CDR3: CASSLDRGGDTQYF
size: few; D: TRBD2; J: TRBJ2-2; V: TRBV2; DNA: TGTGCCAGCATCCCGGGACTAGCGGGAGGAAACACCGGGGAGCTGTTTTTT; CDR3: CASIPGLAGGNTGELFF
size: -; D: -; J: TRBJ2-2; V: TRBV2; DNA: TGTGCCAGCAAAGGACAGGAGGGCACCGGGGAGCTGTTTTTT; CDR3: CASKGQEGTGELFF
size: -; D: TRBD1; J: TRBJ1-4; V: TRBV11-2; DNA: TGTGCCAGCAGCTCCGGGACAGGGCGGAATGAAAAACTGTTTTTT; CDR3: CASSSGTGRNEKLFF
size: -; D: -; J: TRBJ1-2; V: TRBV14; DNA: TGTGCCAGCAGCCAAGATGGCCGCTATGGCTACACCTTC; CDR3: CASSQDGRYGYTF
size: once; D: -; J: TRBJ1-2; V: TRBV19; DNA: TGTGCCAGTAGCATGGGAGGTTACTATGGCTACACCTTC; CDR3: CASSMGGYYGYTF
size: -; D: -; J: TRBJ2-2; V: TRBV5-1; DNA: TGCGCCAGCAGCCCGGGATTAATTTTGCCGAACACCGGGGAGCTGTTTTTT; CDR3: CASSPGLILPNTGELFF
size: many; D: -; J: TRBJ2-7; V: TRBV11-2; DNA: TGTGCCAGCAGCTGGGCGGACAGTTCCTACGAGCAGTACTTC; CDR3: CASSWADSSYEQYF